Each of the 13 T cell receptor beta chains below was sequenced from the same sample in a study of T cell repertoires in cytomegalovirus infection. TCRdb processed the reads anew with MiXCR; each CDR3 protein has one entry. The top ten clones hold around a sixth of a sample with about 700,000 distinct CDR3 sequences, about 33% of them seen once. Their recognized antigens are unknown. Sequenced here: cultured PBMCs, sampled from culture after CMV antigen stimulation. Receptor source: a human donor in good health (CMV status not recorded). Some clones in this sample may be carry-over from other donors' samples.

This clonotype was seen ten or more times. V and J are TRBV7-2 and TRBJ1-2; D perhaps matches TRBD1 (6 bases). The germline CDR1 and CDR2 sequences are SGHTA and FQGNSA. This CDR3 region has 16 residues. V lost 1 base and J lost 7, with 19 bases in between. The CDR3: CASSLVRGEGWSGYTF. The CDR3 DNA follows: TGTGCCAGCAGCTTAGTTAGGGGGGAGGGGTGGTCTGGCTACACCTTC. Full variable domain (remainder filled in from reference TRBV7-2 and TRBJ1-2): GAGVSQSPSNKVTEKGKDVELRCDPISGHTALYWYRQSLGQGLEFLIYFQGNSAPDKSGLPSDRFSAERTGGSVSTLTIQRTQQEDSAVYLCASSLVRGEGWSGYTFGSGTRLTVV.

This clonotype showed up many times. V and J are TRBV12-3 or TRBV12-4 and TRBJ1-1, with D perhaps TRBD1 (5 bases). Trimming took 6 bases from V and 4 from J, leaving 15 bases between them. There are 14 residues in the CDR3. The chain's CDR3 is CASSPGGPGTEAFF. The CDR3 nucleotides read TGTGCCAGCAGCCCCGGGGGTCCGGGCACTGAAGCTTTCTTT.

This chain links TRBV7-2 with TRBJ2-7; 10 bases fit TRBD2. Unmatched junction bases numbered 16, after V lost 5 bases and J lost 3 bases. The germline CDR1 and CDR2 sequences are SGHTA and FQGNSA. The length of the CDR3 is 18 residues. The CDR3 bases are TGTGCCAGCAGCCCGCATTACCGCGGACTAGCGGAGGACTACGAGCAGTACTTC. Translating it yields CASSPHYRGLAEDYEQYF.

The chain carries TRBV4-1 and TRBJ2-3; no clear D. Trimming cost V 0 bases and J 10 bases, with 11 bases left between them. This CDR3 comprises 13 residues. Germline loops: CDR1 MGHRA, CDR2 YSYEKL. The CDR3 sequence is CASSQEFGRPQYF. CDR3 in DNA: TGCGCCAGCAGCCAAGAATTCGGGCGACCGCAGTATTTT.

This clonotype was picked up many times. The CDR3 sequence: CASSPGSSYNEQFF. The CDR3 DNA sequence: TGTGCCAGCAGCCCGGGAAGCTCCTACAATGAGCAGTTCTTC. The chain recombines TRBV11-2 with TRBJ2-1, with a weak D call TRBD2 (5 bases). The CDR3 spans 14 residues. Germline V gives CDR1 SGHAT, CDR2 FQNNGV. V was clipped by 5 bases and J by 0 bases, with 8 bases between them.

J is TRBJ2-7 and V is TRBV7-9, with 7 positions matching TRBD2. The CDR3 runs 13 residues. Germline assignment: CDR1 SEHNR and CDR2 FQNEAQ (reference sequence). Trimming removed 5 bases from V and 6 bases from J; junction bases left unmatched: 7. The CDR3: CASSVPGGIEQYF. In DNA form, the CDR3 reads TGTGCCAGCAGCGTCCCCGGGGGGATCGAGCAGTACTTC.

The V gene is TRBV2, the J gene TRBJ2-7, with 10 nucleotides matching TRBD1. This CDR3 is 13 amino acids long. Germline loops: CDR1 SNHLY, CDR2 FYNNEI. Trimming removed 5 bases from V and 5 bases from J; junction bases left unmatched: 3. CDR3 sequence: CASSRQGANEQYF. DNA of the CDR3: TGTGCCAGCAGTCGACAGGGGGCGAACGAGCAGTACTTC.

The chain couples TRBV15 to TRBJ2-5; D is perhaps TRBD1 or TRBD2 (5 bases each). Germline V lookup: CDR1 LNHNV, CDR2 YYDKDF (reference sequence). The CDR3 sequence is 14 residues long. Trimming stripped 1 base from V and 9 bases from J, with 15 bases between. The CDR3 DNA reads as TGTGCCACCAGCAGAGGGGGACCGGTCGGTGCCCAGTACTTC. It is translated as CATSRGGPVGAQYF.

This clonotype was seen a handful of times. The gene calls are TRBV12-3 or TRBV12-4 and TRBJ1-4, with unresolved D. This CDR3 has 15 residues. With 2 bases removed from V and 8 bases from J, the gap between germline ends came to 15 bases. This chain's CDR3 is CASSLMGEAYEKLFF. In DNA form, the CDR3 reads TGTGCCAGCAGTTTAATGGGCGAGGCCTACGAAAAACTGTTTTTT.

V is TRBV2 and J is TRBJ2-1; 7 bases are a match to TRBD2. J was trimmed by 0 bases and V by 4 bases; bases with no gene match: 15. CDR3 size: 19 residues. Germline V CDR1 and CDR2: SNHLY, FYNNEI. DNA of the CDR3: TGTGCCAGCAGTGGGTTTGGCGGGAGAGCTAGGAGCTCCTACAATGAGCAGTTCTTC. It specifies CASSGFGGRARSSYNEQFF.

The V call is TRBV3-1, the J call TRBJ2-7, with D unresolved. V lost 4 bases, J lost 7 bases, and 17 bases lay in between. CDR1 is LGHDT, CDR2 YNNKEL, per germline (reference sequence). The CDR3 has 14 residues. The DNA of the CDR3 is TGTGCCAGCAGCCTGACCCAGTTAGGTCGAGAGCAGTACTTC. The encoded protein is CASSLTQLGREQYF.

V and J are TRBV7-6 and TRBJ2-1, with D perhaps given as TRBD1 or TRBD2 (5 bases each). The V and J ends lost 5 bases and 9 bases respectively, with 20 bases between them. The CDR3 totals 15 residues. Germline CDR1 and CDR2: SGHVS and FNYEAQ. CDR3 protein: CASSPLWDHKSEQFF. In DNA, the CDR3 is TGTGCCAGCAGCCCTCTGTGGGACCACAAGAGTGAGCAGTTCTTC. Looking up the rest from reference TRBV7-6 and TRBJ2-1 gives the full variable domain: GAGVSQSPRYKVTKRGQDVALRCDPISGHVSLYWYRQALGQGPEFLTYFNYEAQQDKSGLPNDRFSAERPEGSISTLTIQRTEQRDSAMYRCASSPLWDHKSEQFFGPGTRLTVL.

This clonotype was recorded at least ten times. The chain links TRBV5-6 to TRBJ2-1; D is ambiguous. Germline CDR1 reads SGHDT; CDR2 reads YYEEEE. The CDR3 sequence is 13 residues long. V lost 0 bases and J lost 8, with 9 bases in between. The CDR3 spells CASSLVRGDEQFF. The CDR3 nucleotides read TGTGCCAGCAGCTTGGTCCGAGGCGATGAGCAGTTCTTC.